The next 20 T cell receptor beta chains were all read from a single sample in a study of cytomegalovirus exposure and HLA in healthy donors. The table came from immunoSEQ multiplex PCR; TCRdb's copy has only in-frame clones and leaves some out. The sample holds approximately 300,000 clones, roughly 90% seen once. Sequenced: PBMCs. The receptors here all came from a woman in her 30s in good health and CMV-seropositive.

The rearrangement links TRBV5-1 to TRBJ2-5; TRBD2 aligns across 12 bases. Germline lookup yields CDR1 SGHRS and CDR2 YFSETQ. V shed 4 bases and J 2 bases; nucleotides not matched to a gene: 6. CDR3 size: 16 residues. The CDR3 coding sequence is TGCGCCAGCAGCATCGGACTAGCGGGGATACAAGAGACCCAGTACTTC. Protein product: CASSIGLAGIQETQYF.

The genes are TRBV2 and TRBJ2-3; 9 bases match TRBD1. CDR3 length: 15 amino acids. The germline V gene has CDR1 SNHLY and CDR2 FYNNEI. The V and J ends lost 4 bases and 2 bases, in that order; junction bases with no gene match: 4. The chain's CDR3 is CASSGTGGFTDTQYF. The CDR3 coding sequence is TGTGCCAGCAGTGGTACAGGGGGCTTCACAGATACGCAGTATTTT.

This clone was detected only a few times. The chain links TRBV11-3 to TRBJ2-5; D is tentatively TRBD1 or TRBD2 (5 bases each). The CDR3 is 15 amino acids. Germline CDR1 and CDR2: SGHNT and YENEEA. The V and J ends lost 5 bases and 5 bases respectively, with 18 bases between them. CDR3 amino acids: CASSLRGAGGETQYF. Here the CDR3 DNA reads TGTGCCAGCAGCCTCCGTGGGGCGGGTGGGGAGACCCAGTACTTC.

CDR3 in amino acids: CASRPGTDNQPQHF. Written as DNA, the CDR3 is TGTGCCAGCAGGCCCGGGACGGACAATCAGCCCCAGCATTTT. The J gene is TRBJ1-5, the V gene TRBV2; maybe TRBD1 (5 bases). CDR1 is SNHLY and CDR2 is FYNNEI in the germline V gene. The V and J ends lost 6 bases and 3 bases respectively, with 12 bases between them. The CDR3 totals 14 residues.

Written as DNA, the CDR3 is TGTGCCAGCAGTTTACCGGGGACAGGCCGGGCTTTCTTT. This translates into CASSLPGTGRAFF. The genes are TRBV6-5 and TRBJ1-1, with TRBD1 identical over 8 bases. Germline V gene lookup returns CDR1 MNHEY and CDR2 SVGAGI. The ends lost 4 bases at V and 11 bases at J; junction bases unmatched: 9. This CDR3 is 13 amino acids long.

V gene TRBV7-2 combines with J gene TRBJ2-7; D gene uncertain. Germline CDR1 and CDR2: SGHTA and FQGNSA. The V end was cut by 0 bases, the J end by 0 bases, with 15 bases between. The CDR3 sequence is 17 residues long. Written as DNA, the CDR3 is TGTGCCAGCAGCTTAGCTCCGCAAGGAATAAGCTCCTACGAGCAGTACTTC. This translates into CASSLAPQGISSYEQYF.

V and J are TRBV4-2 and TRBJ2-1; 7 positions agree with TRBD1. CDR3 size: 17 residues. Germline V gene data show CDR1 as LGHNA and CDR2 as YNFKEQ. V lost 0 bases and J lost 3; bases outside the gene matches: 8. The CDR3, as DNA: TGTGCCAGCAGCCAAGAACCCCGGGACAGCTACTACAATGAGCAGTTCTTC. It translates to CASSQEPRDSYYNEQFF.

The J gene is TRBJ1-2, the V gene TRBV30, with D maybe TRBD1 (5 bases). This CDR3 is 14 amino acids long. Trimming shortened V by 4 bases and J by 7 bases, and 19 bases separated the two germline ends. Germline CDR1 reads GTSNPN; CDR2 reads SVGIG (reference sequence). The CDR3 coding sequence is TGTGCCTGGACTGACCTGGGGGTTTTTGGTGGCTACACCTTC. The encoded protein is CAWTDLGVFGGYTF.

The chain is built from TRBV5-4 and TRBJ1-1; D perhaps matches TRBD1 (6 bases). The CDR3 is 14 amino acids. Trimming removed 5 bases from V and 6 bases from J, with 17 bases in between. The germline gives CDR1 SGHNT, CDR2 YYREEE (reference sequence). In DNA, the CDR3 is TGTGCCAGCAGTGAGGACAGCCTCCCGTCTGAAGCTTTCTTT. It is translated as CASSEDSLPSEAFF.

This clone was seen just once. The CDR3 is CASSFSGTRTTDTQYF. As DNA, the CDR3 is TGTGCCAGCAGCTTCTCCGGGACTAGGACCACAGATACGCAGTATTTT. The rearrangement uses TRBV9 and TRBJ2-3, with 8 bases lining up with TRBD2. The CDR3 totals 16 residues. V gave up 4 bases and J gave up 2 bases; unmatched junction bases: 9. Looked up from germline, CDR1 is SGDLS and CDR2 is YYNGEE.

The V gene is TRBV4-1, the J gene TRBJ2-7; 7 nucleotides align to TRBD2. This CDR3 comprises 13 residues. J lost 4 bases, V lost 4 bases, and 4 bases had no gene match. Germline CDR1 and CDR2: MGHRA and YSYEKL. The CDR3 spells CASSPGGVYEQYF. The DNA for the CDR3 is TGCGCCAGCAGCCCGGGAGGCGTTTACGAGCAGTACTTC.

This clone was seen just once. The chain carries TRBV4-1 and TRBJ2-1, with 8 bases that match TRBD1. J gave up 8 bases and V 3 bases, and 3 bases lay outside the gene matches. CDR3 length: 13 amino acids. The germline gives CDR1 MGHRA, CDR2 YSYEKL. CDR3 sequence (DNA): TGCGCCAGCAGCCACGACAGGGGTTATGAGCAGTTCTTC. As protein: CASSHDRGYEQFF.

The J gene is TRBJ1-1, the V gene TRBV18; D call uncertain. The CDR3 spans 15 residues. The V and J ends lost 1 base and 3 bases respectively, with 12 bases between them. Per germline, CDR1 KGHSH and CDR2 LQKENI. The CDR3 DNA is TGTGCCAGCTCACCACTTGGAGGTGGGGACACTGAAGCTTTCTTT. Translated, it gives CASSPLGGGDTEAFF.

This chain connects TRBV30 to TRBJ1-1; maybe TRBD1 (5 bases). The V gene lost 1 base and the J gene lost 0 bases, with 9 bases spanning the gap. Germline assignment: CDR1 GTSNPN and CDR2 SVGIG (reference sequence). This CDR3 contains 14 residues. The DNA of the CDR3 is TGTGCCTGGAGTGGACAGTTTATGAACACTGAAGCTTTCTTT. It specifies CAWSGQFMNTEAFF. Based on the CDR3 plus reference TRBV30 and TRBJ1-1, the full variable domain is SQTIHQWPATLVQPVGSPLSLECTVEGTSNPNLYWYRQAAGRGLQLLFYSVGIGQISSEVPQNLSASRPQDRQFILSSKKLLLSDSGFYLCAWSGQFMNTEAFFGQGTRLTVV.

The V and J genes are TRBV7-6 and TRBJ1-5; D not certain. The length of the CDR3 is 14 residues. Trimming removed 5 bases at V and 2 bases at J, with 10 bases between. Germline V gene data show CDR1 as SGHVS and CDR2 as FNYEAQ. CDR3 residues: CASSPKKGNQPQHF. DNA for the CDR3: TGTGCCAGCAGCCCTAAGAAGGGCAATCAGCCCCAGCATTTT.

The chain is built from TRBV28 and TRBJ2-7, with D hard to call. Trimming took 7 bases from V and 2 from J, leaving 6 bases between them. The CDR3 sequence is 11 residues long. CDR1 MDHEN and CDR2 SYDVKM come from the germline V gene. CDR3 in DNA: TGTGCCAGCATGAGTGCCTACGAGCAGTACTTC. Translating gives CASMSAYEQYF.

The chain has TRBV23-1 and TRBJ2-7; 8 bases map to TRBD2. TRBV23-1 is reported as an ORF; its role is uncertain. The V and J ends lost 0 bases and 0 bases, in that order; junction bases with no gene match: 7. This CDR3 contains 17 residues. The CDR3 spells CASSQSRGGRLSYEQYF. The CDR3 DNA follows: TGCGCCAGCAGTCAATCCCGCGGCGGGAGGCTCTCCTACGAGCAGTACTTC.

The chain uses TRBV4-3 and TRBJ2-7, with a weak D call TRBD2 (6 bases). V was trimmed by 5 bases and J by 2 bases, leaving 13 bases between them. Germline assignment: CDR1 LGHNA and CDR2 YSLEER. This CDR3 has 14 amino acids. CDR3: CASSTHGGTYEQYF. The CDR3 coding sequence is TGCGCCAGCAGCACCCATGGAGGGACCTACGAGCAGTACTTC.

The CDR3 protein is CASRGDRTNTEAFF. The CDR3 nucleotides are TGTGCCAGCAGAGGGGACAGGACGAACACTGAAGCTTTCTTT. The J gene is TRBJ1-1, the V gene TRBV6-1; 8 nucleotides align to TRBD1. The CDR3 is 14 residues long. J was trimmed by 1 base and V by 6 bases; bases with no gene match: 4. Germline CDR1 MNHNS, CDR2 SASEGT.

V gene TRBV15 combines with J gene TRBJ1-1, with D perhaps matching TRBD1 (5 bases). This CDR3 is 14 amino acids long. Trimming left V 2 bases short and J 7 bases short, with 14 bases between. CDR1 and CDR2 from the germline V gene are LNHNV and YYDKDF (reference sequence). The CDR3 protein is CATSRPGPQFEAFF. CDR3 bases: TGTGCCACCAGCAGACCGGGACCGCAGTTTGAAGCTTTCTTT.